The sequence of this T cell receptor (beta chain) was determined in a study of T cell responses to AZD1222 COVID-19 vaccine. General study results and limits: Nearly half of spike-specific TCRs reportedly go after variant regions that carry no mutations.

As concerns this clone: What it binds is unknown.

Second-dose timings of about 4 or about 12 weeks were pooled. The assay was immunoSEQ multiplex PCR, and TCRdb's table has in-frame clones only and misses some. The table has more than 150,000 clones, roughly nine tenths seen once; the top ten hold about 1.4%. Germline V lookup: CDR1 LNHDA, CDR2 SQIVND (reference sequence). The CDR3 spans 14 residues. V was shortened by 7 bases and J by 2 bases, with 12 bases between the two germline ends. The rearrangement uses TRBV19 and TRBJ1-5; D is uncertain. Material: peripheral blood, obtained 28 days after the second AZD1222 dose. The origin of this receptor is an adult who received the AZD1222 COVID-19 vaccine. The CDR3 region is CASTLSAGNQPQHF. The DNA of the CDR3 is TGTGCCAGTACCCTTAGTGCAGGCAATCAGCCCCAGCATTTT.